This T cell receptor beta chain was found in a study of cytomegalovirus exposure and HLA in healthy donors. Clones were read by immunoSEQ multiplex PCR, and TCRdb kept only the in-frame ones, dropping some. The sample has 55,000 to 65,000 clones; about 92% are singletons. CDR1 and CDR2 from the germline V gene are MNHNS and SASEGT. The CDR3 runs 15 residues. V gave up 2 bases and J gave up 0 bases, with 8 bases separating them. The sequence came from a young man in good health and CMV-seronegative. Material: PBMCs. V gene TRBV6-1 combines with J gene TRBJ2-1, with D hard to call. The CDR3 nucleotides are TGTGCCAGCAGTGAATCCCTGAGCTCCTACAATGAGCAGTTCTTC. Amino acid sequence: CASSESLSSYNEQFF.